This T cell receptor (beta chain) was captured in a study of T-cell memory formation after mild COVID-19. This clonotype was observed at least ten times. What it binds is unknown. A single record per CDR3 protein comes from TCRdb applying MiXCR to the 5' RACE reads. The profile covers about 500,000 distinct CDR3 sequences, with 20% appearing a single time and roughly an eighth taken by the ten largest. Study-wide results and caveats: Day 15 to 85 contracting clones showed balanced CD4/CD8; later expanders leaned CD4+. Contracting CD4+ clones lay largely in CM and EM, with CD8+ ones residing in EMRA.

The clonotype was recovered from an adult woman who had mild COVID-19 (a few samples of this study predate the infection). Cell type and time point are not known. The sequencing sample was made of PBMCs or a T cell subset sorted from them (not recorded which).

The CDR3 reads CSARGRGRTDTQYF. Here the CDR3 DNA reads TGCAGTGCTCGGGGGAGGGGGAGGACAGATACGCAGTATTTT. V is TRBV20-1 and J is TRBJ2-3; D possibly corresponds to TRBD2 (7 bases). CDR3 length: 14 amino acids. The germline CDR1 and CDR2 sequences are DFQATT and SNEGSKA (reference sequence). V dropped 5 bases and J dropped 3 bases, with 15 bases sitting between them.